A selection of T cell receptor beta chains follows, all from one sample in a study of shared clonotypes between healthy human individuals. The method was immunoSEQ multiplex PCR; TCRdb's version includes in-frame clones alone and lacks a portion of them. The sample holds about 800,000 clones, 96% seen once. The sequencing sample was made of naive CD8+ T cells sorted from blood. The source is a man in his thirties or forties in good health. The CDR3 runs from the conserved cysteine through the conserved F or W. The D gene is left open where the match is weak. Size is stated for part of the rows, as once, few or many counts, or as a class when the clone is expanded.

d_call: -
v_call: TRBV11-1
j_call: TRBJ1-4
clone_size: -
cdr3_nt: TGTGCCAGCAGCCCACCCCCCGAGGCAGGGTCTGAAAAACTGTTTTTT
cdr3_aa: CASSPPPEAGSEKLFF

d_call: -
v_call: TRBV2
j_call: TRBJ1-1
clone_size: -
cdr3_nt: TGTGCCAGCAGATCGTGGGAGACAAGGGACACTGAAGCTTTCTTT
cdr3_aa: CASRSWETRDTEAFF

d_call: TRBD2
v_call: TRBV7-9
j_call: TRBJ2-1
clone_size: -
cdr3_nt: TGTGCCAGCAGACCAGCGGGAGGCCGGTCTGAGCAGTTCTTC
cdr3_aa: CASRPAGGRSEQFF

d_call: -
v_call: TRBV27
j_call: TRBJ2-4
clone_size: -
cdr3_nt: TGTGCCAGCAGTTTCAGTAGCCAGGGTCTTCAGTACTTC
cdr3_aa: CASSFSSQGLQYF

d_call: -
v_call: TRBV27
j_call: TRBJ2-5
clone_size: -
cdr3_nt: TGTGCCAGCAGTTTTCAACTACGAGGGCAAGAGACCCAGTACTTC
cdr3_aa: CASSFQLRGQETQYF

d_call: TRBD1
v_call: TRBV5-1
j_call: TRBJ2-7
clone_size: -
cdr3_nt: TGCGCCAGCATTGGACAGGGGGCCTACGAGCAGTACTTC
cdr3_aa: CASIGQGAYEQYF

d_call: -
v_call: TRBV27
j_call: TRBJ1-2
clone_size: -
cdr3_nt: TGTGCCAGCAGTTTGAGACAGGTCCTGAACTATGGCTACACCTTC
cdr3_aa: CASSLRQVLNYGYTF

d_call: -
v_call: TRBV5-6
j_call: TRBJ2-3
clone_size: -
cdr3_nt: TGTGCCAGCCGAACCTTCAACGGAGATACGCAGTATTTT
cdr3_aa: CASRTFNGDTQYF

d_call: TRBD1
v_call: TRBV29-1
j_call: TRBJ1-5
clone_size: -
cdr3_nt: TGCAGCGTTCAGACAGGGGACTCCAATCAGCCCCAGCATTTT
cdr3_aa: CSVQTGDSNQPQHF

d_call: -
v_call: TRBV15
j_call: TRBJ2-7
clone_size: -
cdr3_nt: TGTGCCACCAGCAGCTATATAAATGCCTACGAGCAGTACTTC
cdr3_aa: CATSSYINAYEQYF

d_call: -
v_call: TRBV28
j_call: TRBJ2-1
clone_size: -
cdr3_nt: TGTGCCAGCAGATTCAGCTCCTACAATGAGCAGTTCTTC
cdr3_aa: CASRFSSYNEQFF

d_call: -
v_call: TRBV30
j_call: TRBJ1-5
clone_size: -
cdr3_nt: TGTGCCTGGAGTGCGAAGGGAGGAAGCAATCAGCCCCAGCATTTT
cdr3_aa: CAWSAKGGSNQPQHF

d_call: -
v_call: TRBV27
j_call: TRBJ1-5
clone_size: once
cdr3_nt: TGTGCCAGCAGGGGGGGCCTTAGCAATCAGCCCCAGCATTTT
cdr3_aa: CASRGGLSNQPQHF

d_call: TRBD2
v_call: TRBV9
j_call: TRBJ2-1
clone_size: -
cdr3_nt: TGTGCCAGCAGCGGTAGCGGGAGCTCCTACAATGAGCAGTTCTTC
cdr3_aa: CASSGSGSSYNEQFF

d_call: TRBD2
v_call: TRBV7-9
j_call: TRBJ2-1
clone_size: -
cdr3_nt: TGTGCCAGCAGAGCGAGTAGCGGGAGGGCCGCCAATGAGCAGTTCTTC
cdr3_aa: CASRASSGRAANEQFF

d_call: -
v_call: TRBV7-2
j_call: TRBJ2-7
clone_size: -
cdr3_nt: TGTGCCAGCAGCTTCAGGGTTACCGAGCAGTACTTC
cdr3_aa: CASSFRVTEQYF

d_call: TRBD2
v_call: TRBV5-8
j_call: TRBJ2-1
clone_size: -
cdr3_nt: TGTGCCAGCAGCTCCCGATCGAGACTAGCGGAGCAGTTCTTC
cdr3_aa: CASSSRSRLAEQFF

d_call: TRBD2
v_call: TRBV29-1
j_call: TRBJ2-7
clone_size: -
cdr3_nt: TGCAGCGTCTATGAGCGGGAGCACTACGAGCAGTACTTC
cdr3_aa: CSVYEREHYEQYF

d_call: -
v_call: TRBV7-9
j_call: TRBJ2-7
clone_size: -
cdr3_nt: TGTGCCAGCAGCCCAAAGGACTCCTACGAGCAGTACTTC
cdr3_aa: CASSPKDSYEQYF

d_call: TRBD1
v_call: TRBV5-1
j_call: TRBJ1-1
clone_size: -
cdr3_nt: TGCGCCAGCAGCTTGGGGACAGGGTACACTGAAGCTTTCTTT
cdr3_aa: CASSLGTGYTEAFF

d_call: TRBD1
v_call: TRBV7-9
j_call: TRBJ2-5
clone_size: -
cdr3_nt: TGTGCCAGCAGCTCCCCGGGACAGGGTTTAGAAGAGACCCAGTACTTC
cdr3_aa: CASSSPGQGLEETQYF

d_call: -
v_call: TRBV7-9
j_call: TRBJ1-1
clone_size: -
cdr3_nt: TGTGCCAGCAGCTTAGCGACAGTAATGAACACTGAAGCTTTCTTT
cdr3_aa: CASSLATVMNTEAFF

d_call: -
v_call: TRBV7-2
j_call: TRBJ1-2
clone_size: -
cdr3_nt: TGTGCCAGCAGCTTAGGGATACAGGGCTACACCTTC
cdr3_aa: CASSLGIQGYTF

d_call: -
v_call: TRBV7-9
j_call: TRBJ1-1
clone_size: -
cdr3_nt: TGTGCCAGCAGCGCCCGGGACATCGCGAATAAGAACACTGAAGCTTTCTTT
cdr3_aa: CASSARDIANKNTEAFF

d_call: -
v_call: TRBV27
j_call: TRBJ2-1
clone_size: -
cdr3_nt: TGTGCCAGCAGTTTACAAACCCTCAATGAGCAGTTCTTC
cdr3_aa: CASSLQTLNEQFF

d_call: TRBD1
v_call: TRBV27
j_call: TRBJ1-5
clone_size: -
cdr3_nt: TGTGCCAGCAGTTTGACCGGGACAGGGGTTAATCAGCCCCAGCATTTT
cdr3_aa: CASSLTGTGVNQPQHF

d_call: -
v_call: TRBV27
j_call: TRBJ1-5
clone_size: -
cdr3_nt: TGTGCCAGCAGTCCGACTCAGGGGTATCAGCCCCAGCATTTT
cdr3_aa: CASSPTQGYQPQHF

d_call: TRBD2
v_call: TRBV27
j_call: TRBJ2-1
clone_size: -
cdr3_nt: TGTGCCAGCAGGGGGACTAGTTCCTACAATGAGCAGTTCTTC
cdr3_aa: CASRGTSSYNEQFF

d_call: -
v_call: TRBV9
j_call: TRBJ2-1
clone_size: -
cdr3_nt: TGTGCCAGCAGCGAGGGGCTCGTTTACAATGAGCAGTTCTTC
cdr3_aa: CASSEGLVYNEQFF

d_call: -
v_call: TRBV28
j_call: TRBJ2-3
clone_size: -
cdr3_nt: TGTGCCAGCAGTTTAACTAGCTTCGGAGGAGGTACAGATACGCAGTATTTT
cdr3_aa: CASSLTSFGGGTDTQYF

d_call: -
v_call: TRBV7-7
j_call: TRBJ2-5
clone_size: -
cdr3_nt: TGTGCCAGCAGCTTAGACTACCAAGAGACCCAGTACTTC
cdr3_aa: CASSLDYQETQYF

d_call: TRBD2
v_call: TRBV18
j_call: TRBJ2-5
clone_size: -
cdr3_nt: TGTGCCAGCTCACCACCGCCGGGAGGGGAAGAGACCCAGTACTTC
cdr3_aa: CASSPPPGGEETQYF

d_call: -
v_call: TRBV7-9
j_call: TRBJ2-3
clone_size: -
cdr3_nt: TGTGCCAGCAGCTTGTACCCCCTCGGGGGGCCAGATACGCAGTATTTT
cdr3_aa: CASSLYPLGGPDTQYF

d_call: -
v_call: TRBV11-2
j_call: TRBJ2-7
clone_size: -
cdr3_nt: TGTGCCAGCAGCTTAGCGGGGGCCGAGCAGTACTTC
cdr3_aa: CASSLAGAEQYF

d_call: -
v_call: TRBV27
j_call: TRBJ2-6
clone_size: -
cdr3_nt: TGTGCCAGCAGTTTATTAGGAAGCTCTGGGGCCAACGTCCTGACTTTC
cdr3_aa: CASSLLGSSGANVLTF

d_call: TRBD1
v_call: TRBV27
j_call: TRBJ2-7
clone_size: -
cdr3_nt: TGTGCCAGCAGTGAGACAGGGCACCCCTCCTACGAGCAGTACTTC
cdr3_aa: CASSETGHPSYEQYF

d_call: TRBD2
v_call: TRBV7-6
j_call: TRBJ2-5
clone_size: -
cdr3_nt: TGTGCCAGCTCCCTAGCGGGGGGGGGCCAAGAGACCCAGTACTTC
cdr3_aa: CASSLAGGGQETQYF

d_call: TRBD2
v_call: TRBV7-8
j_call: TRBJ2-2
clone_size: once
cdr3_nt: TGTGCCAGCATCAGCGGGAGGGCCTACACCGGGGAGCTGTTTTTT
cdr3_aa: CASISGRAYTGELFF

d_call: TRBD2
v_call: TRBV9
j_call: TRBJ2-1
clone_size: -
cdr3_nt: TGTGCCAGCAGCCCGGGAGTAGCGGGCTCCTACAATGAGCAGTTCTTC
cdr3_aa: CASSPGVAGSYNEQFF

d_call: -
v_call: TRBV6-1
j_call: TRBJ2-7
clone_size: once
cdr3_nt: TGTGCCAGCAAGACAGAATACTACGAGCAGTACTTC
cdr3_aa: CASKTEYYEQYF

d_call: TRBD1
v_call: TRBV6-1
j_call: TRBJ1-5
clone_size: -
cdr3_nt: TGTGCCAGCAGCGGTAGACAGGGGACCAATCAGCCCCAGCATTTT
cdr3_aa: CASSGRQGTNQPQHF

d_call: TRBD2
v_call: TRBV4-1
j_call: TRBJ2-3
clone_size: -
cdr3_nt: TGCGCCAGCAGCCAAAGCGGGGGGAGGGCAGATACGCAGTATTTT
cdr3_aa: CASSQSGGRADTQYF

d_call: -
v_call: TRBV6-1
j_call: TRBJ2-7
clone_size: -
cdr3_nt: TGTGCCAGCGGGGGCCTGACAGCCTACGAGCAGTACTTC
cdr3_aa: CASGGLTAYEQYF